The 18 T cell receptor beta chains given below trace back to one sample, sequenced in a study of cytomegalovirus exposure and HLA in healthy donors. Amplification used 60 Vbeta primers and 13 Jbeta primers. The method was immunoSEQ multiplex PCR; TCRdb's version includes in-frame clones alone and lacks a portion of them. The sample totals just under 90,000 clones. The sequenced sample was PBMCs. These receptors were taken from a girl aged 5 to 17 in good health and CMV-seropositive.

This chain links TRBV28 with TRBJ1-1, with 9 bases aligning to TRBD1. CDR1 is MDHEN, CDR2 SYDVKM, per germline. V was pared by 6 bases and J by 4 bases, with 6 bases of the junction left unmatched. This CDR3 contains 14 residues. Here the CDR3 reads CASRDRGGGTEAFF. CDR3 DNA sequence: TGTGCCAGCAGGGACAGGGGAGGCGGCACTGAAGCTTTCTTT. Drawing the rest from reference TRBV28 and TRBJ1-1, the complete variable domain is DVKVTQSSRYLVKRTGEKVFLECVQDMDHENMFWYRQDPGLGLRLIYFSYDVKMKEKGDIPEGYSVSREKKERFSLILESASTNQTSMYLCASRDRGGGTEAFFGQGTRLTVV.

The rearrangement joins TRBV9 to TRBJ2-5, with D maybe TRBD2 (5 bases). Deletions cut 4 bases from V and 0 bases from J, with 10 bases between. Germline V gene sequence: CDR1 SGDLS, CDR2 YYNGEE. This CDR3 spans 14 amino acids. CDR3: CASSQTGNQETQYF. The CDR3 DNA follows: TGTGCCAGCAGCCAAACCGGGAACCAAGAGACCCAGTACTTC. Complete variable domain (other parts from reference TRBV9 and TRBJ2-5): DSGVTQTPKHLITATGQRVTLRCSPRSGDLSVYWYQQSLDQGLQFLIQYYNGEERAKGNILERFSAQQFPDLHSELNLSSLELGDSALYFCASSQTGNQETQYFGPGTRLLVL.

The gene calls are TRBV7-6 and TRBJ1-6, with D possibly being TRBD1 (5 bases). The CDR3 is 12 residues long. Germline V lookup: CDR1 SGHVS, CDR2 FNYEAQ. Trimming removed 4 bases at V and 7 bases at J, with 5 bases between. The CDR3 protein is CASSSGNSPLHF. CDR3 DNA: TGTGCCAGCAGCTCAGGGAATTCACCCCTCCACTTT.

This chain connects TRBV5-4 to TRBJ2-7; D not resolved. The CDR3 has 13 residues. CDR1 and CDR2 (germline): SGHNT, YYREEE (reference sequence). V lost 4 bases to trimming and J lost 3 bases, with 11 bases between them. CDR3 DNA sequence: TGTGCCAGCAGCCCTGAGACTGGCTACGAGCAGTACTTC. It specifies CASSPETGYEQYF.

The chain is built from TRBV27 and TRBJ1-6; D is unclear. Germline-derived CDR1 and CDR2 are MNHEY and SMNVEV (reference sequence). Between the trimmed V and J ends, which lost 7 bases and 0 bases, there was a span of 10 bases. The CDR3 covers 15 residues. As DNA, the CDR3 is TGTGCCAGCAAACGAACAGCCTCCTATAATTCACCCCTCCACTTT. It specifies CASKRTASYNSPLHF.

The chain recombines TRBV7-8 with TRBJ1-6; 11 positions agree with TRBD1. Germline CDR1 SGHVS, CDR2 FQNEAQ. The CDR3 is made up of 15 amino acids. J was trimmed by 10 bases and V by 1 base; bases with no gene match: 3. CDR3 bases: TGTGCCAGCAGCTTAGGGGGACAGGGGGGCTCACCCCTCCACTTT. This codes for CASSLGGQGGSPLHF.

The V call is TRBV9, the J call TRBJ2-2; no clear D. The V gene lost 7 bases and the J gene lost 3 bases, with 10 bases spanning the gap. Germline V CDR1 and CDR2: SGDLS, YYNGEE. CDR3 length: 13 residues. The CDR3 loop is CASELEDTGELFF. The CDR3 coding sequence is TGTGCCAGCGAGCTCGAGGACACCGGGGAGCTGTTTTTT.

The genes are TRBV19 and TRBJ1-6; TRBD1 might be the D (6 bases). The CDR3 length is 15 residues. V was shortened by 2 bases and J by 5 bases, with 10 bases between the two germline ends. Per germline, CDR1 LNHDA and CDR2 SQIVND (reference sequence). The CDR3: CASSIWTDNNSPLHF. The DNA for the CDR3 is TGTGCCAGTAGTATATGGACAGATAATAATTCACCCCTCCACTTT.

V is TRBV4-1 and J is TRBJ1-2; D not resolved. V was trimmed by 2 bases and J by 0 bases, leaving 7 bases between them. This CDR3 region has 14 residues. CDR1 is MGHRA and CDR2 is YSYEKL in the germline V gene. CDR3 sequence: CASSQLGANYGYTF. CDR3 sequence (DNA): TGCGCCAGCAGCCAACTGGGAGCTAACTATGGCTACACCTTC.

The chain uses TRBV27 and TRBJ2-4, with 8 bases identical to TRBD2. CDR1 MNHEY and CDR2 SMNVEV come from the germline V gene (reference sequence). The length of the CDR3 is 16 residues. The V gene end was trimmed by 4 bases and the J gene end by 0 bases; junction bases not matched to a gene: 5. The CDR3 spells CASSSLAGIAKNIQYF. The DNA for the CDR3 is TGTGCCAGCAGTTCCCTAGCGGGCATAGCCAAAAACATTCAGTACTTC.

The chain carries TRBV30 and TRBJ2-5; a weak D match, TRBD1 (6 bases). CDR1 and CDR2 (germline): GTSNPN, SVGIG (reference sequence). This CDR3 has 13 amino acids. Trimming pared 4 bases from V and 1 base from J, leaving 10 bases between. CDR3 loop: CAWIPGAQETQYF. CDR3 coding DNA: TGTGCCTGGATCCCAGGGGCCCAAGAGACCCAGTACTTC.

V and J are TRBV5-6 and TRBJ1-1; 9 bases agree with TRBD1. The V gene's germline CDR1 is SGHDT and CDR2 YYEEEE. Germline trimming cut 0 bases from V and 10 bases from J; bases unmatched to any gene: 10. The CDR3 is 15 residues long. The CDR3 sequence: CASSLATGGWFGAFF. The CDR3 region has the DNA TGTGCCAGCAGCTTGGCCACAGGGGGCTGGTTCGGAGCTTTCTTT.

The chain has TRBV7-6 and TRBJ2-2, with D maybe TRBD1 (6 bases). This CDR3 region has 16 residues. The germline V and J ends were trimmed by 5 bases and 0 bases, with 13 bases remaining between them. Germline-derived CDR1 and CDR2 are SGHVS and FNYEAQ. The CDR3 sequence: CASSAGDRTNTGELFF. The DNA for the CDR3 is TGTGCCAGCAGCGCGGGCGACAGGACGAACACCGGGGAGCTGTTTTTT.

The V gene is TRBV20-1, the J gene TRBJ1-1; D not resolved. The CDR3 has 11 residues. Germline values: CDR1 DFQATT, CDR2 SNEGSKA (reference sequence). The germline V and J ends were trimmed by 6 bases and 3 bases, with 8 bases remaining between them. This CDR3 is CSARGYTEAFF. Here the CDR3 DNA reads TGCAGTGCACGGGGTTACACTGAAGCTTTCTTT.

The V gene is TRBV6-5, the J gene TRBJ1-5; possible D gene TRBD1, 6 bases. This CDR3 has 13 amino acids. V was trimmed by 7 bases and J by 4 bases, leaving 11 bases between them. Germline CDR1 reads MNHEY; CDR2 reads SVGAGI. CDR3 residues: CASTGQKNQPQHF. CDR3 sequence (DNA): TGTGCCAGCACCGGACAGAAAAATCAGCCCCAGCATTTT.

The CDR3 spells CASSPGEVAYEQYF. CDR3 sequence (DNA): TGTGCCAGCAGCCCCGGGGAGGTCGCCTACGAGCAGTACTTC. This chain connects TRBV7-9 to TRBJ2-7, with a tentative D call TRBD2 (6 bases). The ends were cut back, 5 bases at V and 2 bases at J, with 13 bases in the middle. Germline CDR1 and CDR2: SEHNR and FQNEAQ (reference sequence). The CDR3 covers 14 residues.

The chain is built from TRBV9 and TRBJ2-1; TRBD2 aligns across 11 bases. The CDR3 is made up of 15 amino acids. With 0 bases clipped from V and 9 bases from J, the junction kept 5 bases outside the gene matches. Per germline, CDR1 SGDLS and CDR2 YYNGEE. The CDR3 reads CASSVDVAGGREQFF. The CDR3 DNA sequence: TGTGCCAGCAGCGTAGACGTAGCGGGGGGGCGTGAGCAGTTCTTC. Combining the CDR3 with reference TRBV9 and TRBJ2-1 gives the whole variable domain DSGVTQTPKHLITATGQRVTLRCSPRSGDLSVYWYQQSLDQGLQFLIQYYNGEERAKGNILERFSAQQFPDLHSELNLSSLELGDSALYFCASSVDVAGGREQFFGPGTRLTVL.

The chain carries TRBV7-9 and TRBJ2-1; TRBD1 matches at 10 bases. The CDR3 is 15 amino acids. Germline V CDR1 and CDR2: SEHNR, FQNEAQ (reference sequence). After removal of 2 bases from V and 8 bases from J, the junction contained 6 bases not matched to a gene. CDR3 region: CASSLPGQGLYEQFF. CDR3 coding DNA: TGTGCCAGCAGCTTACCGGGACAGGGGCTCTATGAGCAGTTCTTC.